The 29 T cell receptor beta chains reported below all come from one sample, sequenced in a study of blood T cell repertoires in COVID-19 (dated by TCRdb to 2018 to 2021). The library was obtained by the immunoSEQ multiplex PCR assay. TCRdb limited this immuneACCESS table to in-frame rearrangements with V and J called. A share of clones is missing; checked studies link under half to unresolved V genes, and the rest is unexplained. The sample table lists tens of thousands of clones, 80% to 85% of them with a count of one. The ten biggest clones cover under 35% of the sample. Sequencing was performed on peripheral blood. The source is a human donor in a cohort sampled during active COVID-19.

The chain combines TRBV30 with TRBJ2-3; a weak D match, TRBD2 (5 bases). Germline CDR1 and CDR2: GTSNPN and SVGIG (reference sequence). This CDR3 contains 15 residues. The V end lost 1 base, the J end lost 3 bases, and 14 bases lay between the germline ends. The CDR3 DNA is TGTGCCTGGAGTGGAGGGATGGGAAGAACAGATACGCAGTATTTT. As protein: CAWSGGMGRTDTQYF.

This clone was picked up one time. V and J are TRBV24-1 and TRBJ2-3; D is unclear. Trimming stripped 5 bases from V and 4 bases from J, with 9 bases between. Germline assignment: CDR1 KGHDR and CDR2 SFDVKD. There are 13 residues in the CDR3. CDR3 loop: CATSGLRADTQYF. DNA of the CDR3: TGTGCCACCAGTGGTCTTCGAGCAGATACGCAGTATTTT.

This clone was counted a single time. The J gene is TRBJ1-1, the V gene TRBV29-1; D unresolved. The CDR3 contains 11 residues. CDR1 SQVTM and CDR2 ANQGSEA come from the germline V gene. The V and J ends lost 8 bases and 5 bases respectively, with 12 bases between them. CDR3 sequence reads: CSSSRGTEAFF. As DNA, the CDR3 is TGCAGCAGTAGTAGAGGTACTGAAGCTTTCTTT.

The rearrangement uses TRBV3-1 (or the pseudogene TRBV3-2) and TRBJ1-2; unclear D gene. V lost 6 bases to trimming and J lost 1 base, with 12 bases between them. Germline V gene lookup returns CDR1 LGHDT and CDR2 YNNKEL (reference sequence). This CDR3 comprises 14 residues. In DNA, the CDR3 is TGTGCCAGCAGTCCCCCGAGTGATAACTATGGCTACACCTTC. It codes for CASSPPSDNYGYTF.

V is TRBV28 and J is TRBJ2-7; 9 bases are a match to TRBD1. CDR1 is MDHEN, CDR2 SYDVKM, per germline. V dropped 6 bases and J dropped 3; count of bases not matched to a gene: 6. The CDR3 covers 14 residues. For the CDR3, the DNA is TGTGCCAGCAGGACCGGGACAGGGTTCTACGAGCAGTACTTC. Translated, it gives CASRTGTGFYEQYF. Full variable domain (remainder filled in from reference TRBV28 and TRBJ2-7): DVKVTQSSRYLVKRTGEKVFLECVQDMDHENMFWYRQDPGLGLRLIYFSYDVKMKEKGDIPEGYSVSREKKERFSLILESASTNQTSMYLCASRTGTGFYEQYFGPGTRLTVT.

This clone was recorded once. The chain uses TRBV2 and TRBJ1-4, with TRBD1 as a possible D gene (6 bases). The CDR3 is made up of 15 amino acids. Germline V gives CDR1 SNHLY, CDR2 FYNNEI. V gave up 6 bases and J gave up 7 bases, with 18 bases separating them. CDR3 in DNA: TGTGCCAGCAGCGTCAGGGGTGCAGGGGCTGAAAAACTGTTTTTT. It codes for CASSVRGAGAEKLFF.

This chain connects TRBV2 to TRBJ2-3; 8 positions match TRBD1. With 6 bases clipped from V and 6 bases from J, the junction kept 8 bases outside the gene matches. CDR1 is SNHLY, CDR2 FYNNEI, per germline. This CDR3 comprises 14 residues. The CDR3 spells CASSYGQGRDTQYF. The CDR3 nucleotides read TGTGCCAGCAGCTACGGACAGGGAAGGGATACGCAGTATTTT.

V and J are TRBV29-1 and TRBJ2-1, with 8 bases fitting TRBD2. This CDR3 has 15 residues. The V segment lost 0 bases and the J segment 8 bases; nucleotides outside the gene matches: 9. Looked up from germline, CDR1 is SQVTM and CDR2 is ANQGSEA. The CDR3 DNA reads as TGCAGCGTTGAAGAAACGGGGGGGCCGCTGGATGAGCAGTTCTTC. Its translation is CSVEETGGPLDEQFF.

This clone is a singleton in its sample. The genes are TRBV9 and TRBJ1-4; D not certain. Trimming shortened V by 0 bases and J by 3 bases, and 6 bases separated the two germline ends. Per the germline V gene, CDR1 is SGDLS and CDR2 is YYNGEE. The CDR3 has 14 amino acids. CDR3 sequence (DNA): TGTGCCAGCAGCGTAGGACGGGCTAATGAAAAACTGTTTTTT. Translated: CASSVGRANEKLFF.

The rearrangement uses TRBV7-2 and TRBJ2-2; the match to TRBD1 covers 8 bases. CDR3 size: 14 residues. Per germline, CDR1 SGHTA and CDR2 FQGNSA. V was pared by 6 bases and J by 6 bases, with 6 bases of the junction left unmatched. For the CDR3, the DNA is TGTGCCAGCAGGCGGACAGGGAAGCCCGGGGAGCTGTTTTTT. This encodes CASRRTGKPGELFF.

The gene calls are TRBV9 and TRBJ1-2; no definite D call. V was cut by 4 bases and J by 2 bases, with 18 bases left in between. Germline assignment: CDR1 SGDLS and CDR2 YYNGEE. There are 16 residues in the CDR3. The CDR3 region has the DNA TGTGCCAGCAGCACCAAAGGCCTAGGGAGGAACTATGGCTACACCTTC. As protein: CASSTKGLGRNYGYTF.

The chain links TRBV29-1 to TRBJ2-7; TRBD1 might be the D (6 bases). The CDR3 totals 16 residues. V dropped 0 bases and J dropped 3 bases, with 18 bases sitting between them. CDR1 SQVTM and CDR2 ANQGSEA come from the germline V gene. CDR3 nucleotide sequence: TGCAGCGTTGAAGAGGTTATCCAGGGGCCTAACTACGAGCAGTACTTC. It codes for CSVEEVIQGPNYEQYF.

The CDR3 DNA sequence: TGTGCCAGCAGCCATTACAGGGGGACTTACAATGAGCAGTTCTTC. Its protein product is CASSHYRGTYNEQFF. The chain has TRBV3-1 (or the pseudogene TRBV3-2) and TRBJ2-1; 8 bases match TRBD1. V shed 3 bases and J 4 bases; nucleotides not matched to a gene: 5. The CDR3 loop spans 15 amino acids. Per germline, CDR1 LGHDT and CDR2 YNNKEL (reference sequence).

The V gene is TRBV12-3 or TRBV12-4, the J gene TRBJ2-7, with D possibly matching TRBD2 (5 bases). V lost 3 bases and J lost 5, with 5 bases in between. The length of the CDR3 is 11 residues. The CDR3: CASSLRDEQYF. As DNA, the CDR3 is TGTGCCAGCAGTTTGAGGGACGAGCAGTACTTC.

This chain joins TRBV6-5 and TRBJ1-2; 8 bases are a match to TRBD1. This CDR3 region has 15 residues. V lost 4 bases and J lost 4; bases outside the gene matches: 8. From germline, CDR1 is MNHEY and CDR2 SVGAGI. The CDR3 here is CASSSGQGLVYGYTF. The CDR3 DNA sequence: TGTGCCAGCAGTTCCGGACAGGGCCTAGTCTATGGCTACACCTTC.

The table lists this clone with a count of one. The chain has TRBV29-1 and TRBJ2-7; 9 bases line up with TRBD1. Per germline, CDR1 SQVTM and CDR2 ANQGSEA. The CDR3 totals 15 residues. V shed 2 bases and J 6 bases; nucleotides not matched to a gene: 11. The CDR3 DNA follows: TGCAGCGTTGAACTAATGGACAGGGGTCTCGGCGAGCAGTACTTC. Translated: CSVELMDRGLGEQYF.

This clone was found once. Here the CDR3 reads CASSLGGRGLNTIYF. The CDR3 nucleotides read TGTGCCAGCAGCTTAGGGGGCAGGGGGCTAAACACCATATATTTT. This chain joins TRBV7-8 and TRBJ1-3; 8 nucleotides agree with TRBD1. The CDR3 spans 15 residues. After removal of 1 base from V and 6 bases from J, the junction contained 5 bases not matched to a gene. CDR1 is SGHVS and CDR2 is FQNEAQ in the germline V gene.

For the CDR3, the DNA is TGTGCCAGCAGCTCAGGACAGACGGGAGATACGCAGTATTTT. Translated: CASSSGQTGDTQYF. The V gene is TRBV5-5, the J gene TRBJ2-3, with D tentatively TRBD1 (6 bases). V dropped 3 bases and J dropped 5 bases, with 13 bases sitting between them. CDR1 is SGHKS and CDR2 is YYEKEE in the germline V gene (reference sequence). The length of the CDR3 is 14 residues.

The genes are TRBV19 and TRBJ2-3; 10 bases are a match to TRBD2. The CDR3 is 15 residues long. Germline-derived CDR1 and CDR2 are LNHDA and SQIVND (reference sequence). V lost 5 bases, J lost 1 base, and 3 bases stayed unmatched. CDR3 DNA: TGTGCCAGTAGTGTCCTAGCGGGGGGCACAGATACGCAGTATTTT. This gives the protein CASSVLAGGTDTQYF.

The rearrangement links TRBV7-9 to TRBJ1-1; 10 positions agree with TRBD1. Trimming removed 3 bases from V and 4 bases from J; junction bases left unmatched: 2. CDR1 SEHNR and CDR2 FQNEAQ come from the germline V gene (reference sequence). This CDR3 is built from 14 residues. The CDR3 sequence: CASSFRDRGTEAFF. CDR3 DNA sequence: TGTGCCAGCAGCTTTCGGGACAGGGGCACTGAAGCTTTCTTT.

This chain joins TRBV19 and TRBJ2-7, with 8 positions matching TRBD2. The CDR3 covers 15 residues. Germline loops: CDR1 LNHDA, CDR2 SQIVND (reference sequence). V dropped 3 bases and J dropped 0; count of bases not matched to a gene: 4. CDR3 bases: TGTGCCAGTAGTATTAGCGGGGCGAGCTCCTACGAGCAGTACTTC. Protein: CASSISGASSYEQYF.

The genes are TRBV6-5 and TRBJ2-1; 9 nucleotides align to TRBD1. Germline values: CDR1 MNHEY, CDR2 SVGAGI. The CDR3 extends over 14 amino acids. J gave up 5 bases and V 6 bases, and 5 bases lay outside the gene matches. CDR3 DNA sequence: TGTGCCAGCAGGACGGACAGGGGCAACAATGAGCAGTTCTTC. Protein: CASRTDRGNNEQFF.

This chain joins TRBV19 and TRBJ2-3, with D maybe TRBD1 (5 bases). The CDR3 has 13 amino acids. CDR1 is LNHDA, CDR2 SQIVND, per germline (reference sequence). Trimming stripped 10 bases from V and 2 bases from J, with 13 bases between. The DNA for the CDR3 is TGTGCCACCGCGCAGGGCTTCACAGATACGCAGTATTTT. Protein sequence: CATAQGFTDTQYF.

The chain employs TRBV24-1 and TRBJ2-5; 9 bases line up with TRBD1. Germline V CDR1 and CDR2: KGHDR, SFDVKD. J was trimmed by 4 bases and V by 4 bases; bases with no gene match: 6. The CDR3 runs 15 residues. CDR3 residues: CATSDPGQGVETQYF. The CDR3 DNA sequence: TGTGCCACCAGTGACCCGGGACAGGGTGTAGAGACCCAGTACTTC.

This clone appeared a single time. The rearrangement uses TRBV4-1 and TRBJ2-3; 16 nucleotides line up with TRBD2. The germline V gene encodes CDR1 MGHRA and CDR2 YSYEKL. Trimming removed 4 bases from V and 3 bases from J; junction bases left unmatched: 10. The CDR3 spans 19 residues. The DNA for the CDR3 is TGCGCCAGCAGCCGGCAGGCCGGGACTAGCGGGGGGGAAACAGATACGCAGTATTTT. This codes for CASSRQAGTSGGETDTQYF.

The chain combines TRBV5-4 with TRBJ1-1, with 10 bases fitting TRBD1. The V segment lost 3 bases and the J segment 4 bases; nucleotides outside the gene matches: 3. Germline CDR1 reads SGHNT; CDR2 reads YYREEE (reference sequence). The CDR3 runs to 14 residues. CDR3 sequence reads: CASSWGQGSTEAFF. DNA for the CDR3: TGTGCCAGCAGCTGGGGACAGGGGAGCACTGAAGCTTTCTTT.

The rearrangement links TRBV2 to TRBJ2-2; D possibly corresponds to TRBD1 (6 bases). The CDR3 is 15 amino acids. Per germline, CDR1 SNHLY and CDR2 FYNNEI. V lost 3 bases and J 5 bases, leaving 13 bases between the germline ends. The CDR3 sequence is CASSDLGRGTGELFF. The CDR3, as DNA: TGTGCCAGCAGTGACCTCGGCAGGGGTACCGGGGAGCTGTTTTTT. Based on the CDR3 plus reference TRBV2 and TRBJ2-2, the full variable domain is EPEVTQTPSHQVTQMGQEVILRCVPISNHLYFYWYRQILGQKVEFLVSFYNNEISEKSEIFDDQFSVERPDGSNFTLKIRSTKLEDSAMYFCASSDLGRGTGELFFGEGSRLTVL.

The chain recombines TRBV7-9 with TRBJ1-2; possible D gene TRBD1, 6 bases. The V and J ends lost 1 base and 5 bases respectively, with 11 bases between them. The CDR3 is 14 residues long. Germline V lookup: CDR1 SEHNR, CDR2 FQNEAQ (reference sequence). The CDR3 is CASSLVQGPYGYTF. CDR3 bases: TGTGCCAGCAGCTTAGTACAGGGACCTTATGGCTACACCTTC.

The genes are TRBV23-1 and TRBJ2-5, with D perhaps TRBD1 (5 bases). TRBV23-1 is flagged as an ORF with uncertain function. This CDR3 region has 22 residues. Trimming removed 8 bases at V and 5 bases at J, with 42 bases between. CDR3 amino acids: CASVSAPPLQGPKGSPRETQYF. As DNA, the CDR3 is TGCGCCAGCGTGAGTGCCCCACCCCTTCAGGGCCCCAAGGGTTCCCCAAGGGAGACCCAGTACTTC.